A single sample is the source of the 14 T cell receptor beta chains below, sequenced in a study of T cell repertoires in cytomegalovirus infection (dated by TCRdb to the late 2010s). Sequenced using an Illumina HiSeq 1500. Using fastp trimming at Q25 and MiXCR clonotype assembly, TCRdb reanalyzed the public sequencing data and kept in-frame beta chains. Identical CDR3 protein sequences are pooled into one entry, listed with their most common genes and DNA. The sample table holds approximately 550,000 distinct CDR3 sequences, of which approximately 17% were seen once. Around 25% of the sample lies in the top ten. The sample comprised CD8+ T cells from PBMCs. These receptors came from a human donor in good health (CMV status not recorded). Some clones in this sample may be carry-over from other donors' samples.

This rearrangement joins TRBV25-1 to TRBJ1-2; no clear D gene. Germline lookup yields CDR1 MGHDK and CDR2 SYGVNS. The length of the CDR3 is 13 residues. The germline V and J ends were trimmed by 1 base and 8 bases, with 11 bases remaining between them. Here the CDR3 reads CASSEFPSVGYTF. The DNA of the CDR3 is TGTGCCAGCAGTGAATTTCCGTCTGTCGGCTACACCTTC.

The V gene is TRBV24-1, the J gene TRBJ2-2, with a possible D match to TRBD2 (6 bases). The germline V and J ends were trimmed by 4 bases and 4 bases, with 9 bases remaining between them. The CDR3 has 14 amino acids. The V gene's germline CDR1 is KGHDR and CDR2 SFDVKD. As DNA, the CDR3 is TGTGCCACCAGTGACCGGGAGAGCACCGGGGAGCTGTTTTTT. This gives the protein CATSDRESTGELFF.

This clonotype appeared many times. V usage is TRBV7-7 and J usage is TRBJ2-1; 9 bases agree with TRBD2. CDR3 length equals 18 residues. CDR1 SSHAT and CDR2 FNYEAQ come from the germline V gene (reference sequence). The J segment lost 6 bases and the V segment lost 8 bases, leaving 20 bases of the junction unmatched. CDR3 loop: CASAPFNGPSGEGNEQFF. The CDR3 DNA reads TGTGCCAGCGCCCCTTTTAATGGCCCTAGCGGGGAGGGCAATGAGCAGTTCTTC.

A few counts support this clonotype. The chain employs TRBV2 and TRBJ2-3, with 9 bases lining up with TRBD1. Looked up from germline, CDR1 is SNHLY and CDR2 is FYNNEI. This CDR3 is 13 amino acids long. Trimming removed 7 bases from V and 4 bases from J; junction bases left unmatched: 3. The CDR3 loop is CASNRQGADTQYF. CDR3 DNA sequence: TGTGCCAGCAACCGACAGGGGGCAGATACGCAGTATTTT.

This clonotype showed up just a few times. CDR3 region: CASRPSKGKLFF. The CDR3 DNA sequence: TGTGCCAGCAGGCCTTCTAAAGGAAAACTGTTTTTT. V gene TRBV12-3 or TRBV12-4 combines with J gene TRBJ1-4; D not resolved. The CDR3 has 12 residues. V was clipped by 6 bases and J by 10 bases, with 12 bases between them.

This clonotype has a count of ten or more. The chain is built from TRBV19 and TRBJ1-5; D possibly corresponds to TRBD1 (5 bases). The CDR3 spans 15 residues. CDR1 and CDR2 from the germline V gene are LNHDA and SQIVND (reference sequence). V lost 6 bases, J lost 1 base, and 13 bases lay in between. CDR3 amino acids: CASSEGITSNQPQHF. The DNA for the CDR3 is TGTGCCAGTAGCGAGGGGATTACCAGCAATCAGCCCCAGCATTTT.

This clonotype was seen only a few times. The chain combines TRBV7-6 with TRBJ1-5; D possibly corresponds to TRBD1 (6 bases). The CDR3 runs to 15 residues. V gave up 1 base and J gave up 4 bases, with 11 bases separating them. CDR1 and CDR2 from the germline V gene are SGHVS and FNYEAQ. The CDR3 region is CASSLEGGLNQPQHF. The CDR3 nucleotides are TGTGCCAGCAGCTTAGAGGGGGGGCTAAATCAGCCCCAGCATTTT.

This clonotype came up many times. The V call is TRBV11-2, the J call TRBJ1-1, with D uncertain. The germline gives CDR1 SGHAT, CDR2 FQNNGV. The V end was cut by 6 bases, the J end by 3 bases, with 5 bases between. There are 11 residues in the CDR3. In DNA, the CDR3 is TGTGCCAGCAGACTTGACACTGAAGCTTTCTTT. Encoded protein: CASRLDTEAFF.

This clonotype was observed many times. The V and J genes are TRBV28 and TRBJ2-1; TRBD2 might be the D (7 bases). Trimming cost V 6 bases and J 0 bases, with 21 bases left between them. Germline CDR1 reads MDHEN; CDR2 reads SYDVKM. This CDR3 has 18 residues. The CDR3 region has the DNA TGTGCCAGCAGCCCTCGCTTGCGGGGGCGAAGCTCCTACAATGAGCAGTTCTTC. It encodes CASSPRLRGRSSYNEQFF.

This clonotype was seen repeatedly, ten times or more. The chain has TRBV12-3 or TRBV12-4 and TRBJ1-2; 11 bases fit TRBD1. The CDR3 totals 15 residues. V lost 5 bases, J lost 4 bases, and 6 bases stayed unmatched. The CDR3: CASSPAGTGGYGYTF. The CDR3 DNA reads TGTGCCAGCAGTCCCGCCGGGACAGGGGGCTATGGCTACACCTTC.

To note about this clonotype: A much bigger clone sits one base away, suggesting this may be a read error. The J gene is TRBJ1-2, the V gene TRBV28; D not resolved. The CDR3 runs 14 residues. V was shortened by 5 bases and J by 4 bases, with 14 bases between the two germline ends. The germline CDR1 and CDR2 sequences are MDHEN and SYDVKM. CDR3 DNA sequence: TGTGCCAGCAGTCCAAGGAGGGAGACCTATGGCTACACCTTC. This sequence encodes CASSPRRETYGYTF.

On this clonotype: A read error may produce the germline difference seen at one junction end. The CDR3 bases are TGTGCCAGCAGTTTATCAGCCGGCCCAGGCGGTGGTCAGTCCCAGCATTTT. Translating it yields CASSLSAGPGGGQSQHF. The rearrangement joins TRBV27 to TRBJ1-5; unclear D gene. From germline, CDR1 is MNHEY and CDR2 SMNVEV (reference sequence). There are 17 residues in the CDR3.

This chain links TRBV12-3 or TRBV12-4 with TRBJ2-3, with D tentatively TRBD2 (7 bases). The CDR3 spans 16 residues. V was shortened by 5 bases and J by 4 bases, with 19 bases between the two germline ends. This chain's CDR3 is CASSPVVGGGADTQYF. As DNA, the CDR3 is TGTGCCAGCAGTCCCGTTGTGGGGGGGGGCGCAGATACGCAGTATTTT.

In its sample, this clonotype was seen many times. The rearrangement uses TRBV7-9 and TRBJ2-7; unclear D gene. V was clipped by 2 bases and J by 12 bases, with 14 bases between them. The CDR3 consists of 12 residues. CDR1 is SEHNR and CDR2 is FQNEAQ in the germline V gene (reference sequence). CDR3 DNA sequence: TGTGCCAGCAGCTTATCTAGTCGGCCTATGTACTTC. Translated, it gives CASSLSSRPMYF.